A selection of T cell receptor beta chains follows, all from one sample in a study of T cells in Graves' hyperthyroidism and ophthalmopathy. MiXCR, applied by TCRdb to the multiplex PCR reads, yields one record per CDR3 protein. This repertoire shows a few hundred thousand distinct CDR3 sequences, more than 11% found once; its top ten account for approximately 5.7%. What was sequenced was blood. These receptors were taken from a woman in her twenties or thirties with Graves' hyperthyroidism that later progressed to Graves' ophthalmopathy. Both conserved end residues are part of each CDR3. The order of the fields is V gene, J gene, clone size, D gene, CDR3 DNA, CDR3 protein. A D gene is named only where the DNA matches it firmly. Clone size, where shown, is once, few, many, or a class for clones that have expanded.

V: TRBV12-3/TRBV12-4
J: TRBJ2-1
size: few
D: TRBD2
DNA: TGTGCCAGCAGTTTAACCCGGGGCAGGGAGGGAAGTAGGGAGGTGGGATTTGACAATGAGCAGTTCTTC
CDR3: CASSLTRGREGSREVGFDNEQFF

V: TRBV7-9
J: TRBJ2-3
size: -
D: TRBD2
DNA: TGTGCCAGCAGCTCAACTAGCGGGACCTTAGATACGCGGTATTTT
CDR3: CASSSTSGTLDTRYF

V: TRBV7-9
J: TRBJ2-2
size: few
D: -
DNA: TGTGCCAGCAGTAGTGTCGGGAGTGTCACCGGGGAGCTGTTTTTT
CDR3: CASSSVGSVTGELFF

V: TRBV20-1
J: TRBJ2-1
size: many
D: -
DNA: TGCGGCGCTCCCGCGGGGGCTAGCGTCGGTGAGCAGTTCTTC
CDR3: CGAPAGASVGEQFF

V: TRBV7-2
J: TRBJ2-7
size: many
D: -
DNA: TGTGCCAGCAGCTGGACAGCTCCGGGGTACGAGCAGTACTTC
CDR3: CASSWTAPGYEQYF

V: TRBV11-3
J: TRBJ2-7
size: many
D: TRBD2
DNA: TGTGCCAGCAGCGCGACTAGCGGGAGCTACGAGCAGTACTTC
CDR3: CASSATSGSYEQYF

V: TRBV6-9
J: TRBJ1-1
size: few
D: -
DNA: TGTGCCAGCAGTTGGCGGGGGGCCGGGACTGAAGCTTTCTTT
CDR3: CASSWRGAGTEAFF

V: TRBV11-2
J: TRBJ1-2
size: many
D: TRBD1
DNA: TGTGCCAGCAGGGGACAGGGGAATAACGGCTACACCTTC
CDR3: CASRGQGNNGYTF

V: TRBV12-5
J: TRBJ2-1
size: many
D: -
DNA: TGTGCTAGTGAGGACTATGAGCAGTTCTTC
CDR3: CASEDYEQFF

V: TRBV6-2/TRBV6-3
J: TRBJ1-5
size: many
D: -
DNA: TGTGCCAGCAGTTATTTCGGTGATCAGCCCCAGCATTTT
CDR3: CASSYFGDQPQHF

V: TRBV28
J: TRBJ1-2
size: -
D: -
DNA: TGTGCCAGCAGCCTAGCCAGGGCGGGGTGGCGGGGCTACACCTTC
CDR3: CASSLARAGWRGYTF

V: TRBV7-2
J: TRBJ2-7
size: -
D: TRBD2
DNA: TGTGCCAGCAGTGCGGGACTAGCGTATTCCTACGAGCAGTACTTC
CDR3: CASSAGLAYSYEQYF

V: TRBV29-1
J: TRBJ1-2
size: many
D: -
DNA: TGCAGCGCCGACGATGACAAGGGCTCCAACTATGGCTACACCTTC
CDR3: CSADDDKGSNYGYTF

V: TRBV20-1
J: TRBJ1-4
size: many
D: -
DNA: TGCAGTGCTGGCAATAATGAAAAACTGTTTTTT
CDR3: CSAGNNEKLFF

V: TRBV20-1
J: TRBJ1-5
size: few
D: TRBD1
DNA: TGCAGTGCTGAGGGACAGGGAAATCAGCCCCAGCATTTT
CDR3: CSAEGQGNQPQHF

V: TRBV12-3/TRBV12-4
J: TRBJ1-4
size: many
D: -
DNA: TGTGCCAGCAGTCCCCACCCGGGGGGCAAACTGTTTTTT
CDR3: CASSPHPGGKLFF

V: TRBV9
J: TRBJ2-6
size: few
D: -
DNA: TGTGCCAGCAGCGCCGCAGGGGCTGGGGCCAACGTCCTGACTTTC
CDR3: CASSAAGAGANVLTF

V: TRBV7-9
J: TRBJ2-1
size: many
D: TRBD2
DNA: TGTGCCAGCAGCTTAGGTACGCCTAGCGGGAGTTCCTACAATGAGCAGTTCTTC
CDR3: CASSLGTPSGSSYNEQFF

V: TRBV7-9
J: TRBJ1-6
size: many
D: -
DNA: TGTGCCAGCAGCTTAGCTATGGCAGGGGTTCATTCACCCCTCCACTTT
CDR3: CASSLAMAGVHSPLHF

V: TRBV29-1
J: TRBJ2-1
size: -
D: -
DNA: TGCAGCGTTGAAGTTGGGACGGCCTACAATGAGCAGTTCTTC
CDR3: CSVEVGTAYNEQFF

V: TRBV6-2/TRBV6-3
J: TRBJ1-1
size: many
D: -
DNA: TGTGCCAGCAGTTCCCCCCTTCAGGAAGCTTTCTTT
CDR3: CASSSPLQEAFF

V: TRBV19
J: TRBJ1-6
size: few
D: TRBD1
DNA: TGTGCCTCCAGGTCGGGACAGGGGGCGAGAAATTCACCCCTCCACTTT
CDR3: CASRSGQGARNSPLHF

V: TRBV7-6
J: TRBJ2-7
size: many
D: -
DNA: TGTGCCAGCAGCCCAAGCTCGCAAGGCGGCGACGAGCAGTACTTC
CDR3: CASSPSSQGGDEQYF

V: TRBV2
J: TRBJ2-7
size: many
D: TRBD1
DNA: TGTGCCAGCAGTGAACGCGGGACAGGCCTCCGCGAGCAGTACTTC
CDR3: CASSERGTGLREQYF

V: TRBV24-1
J: TRBJ2-7
size: many
D: TRBD2
DNA: TGTGCCACCAGTGACCCAACGGGAGGCTCTCTCGAGCAGTACTTC
CDR3: CATSDPTGGSLEQYF

V: TRBV3-1
J: TRBJ2-3
size: -
D: -
DNA: TGTGCCAGCATCCTCTATAGCGCAGATACGCAGTATTTT
CDR3: CASILYSADTQYF

V: TRBV6-1
J: TRBJ2-6
size: many
D: TRBD2
DNA: TGTGCCAGCAAGGTAGCGGGGATCTCTGGGGCCAACGTCCTGACTTTC
CDR3: CASKVAGISGANVLTF